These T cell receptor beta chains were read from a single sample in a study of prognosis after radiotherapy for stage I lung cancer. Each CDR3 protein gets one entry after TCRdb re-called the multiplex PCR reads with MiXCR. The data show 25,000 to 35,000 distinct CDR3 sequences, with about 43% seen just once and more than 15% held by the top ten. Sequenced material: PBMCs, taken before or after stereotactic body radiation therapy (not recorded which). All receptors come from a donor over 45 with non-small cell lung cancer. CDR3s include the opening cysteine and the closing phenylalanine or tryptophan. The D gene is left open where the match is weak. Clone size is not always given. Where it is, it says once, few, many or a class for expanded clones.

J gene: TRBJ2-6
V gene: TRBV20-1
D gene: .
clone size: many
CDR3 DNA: TGCAGTGCCCGGAGGACTGGGGCCAACGTCCTGACTTTC
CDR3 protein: CSARRTGANVLTF

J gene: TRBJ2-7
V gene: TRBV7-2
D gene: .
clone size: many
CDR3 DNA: TGTGCCAGCAGCTCATCACAGGGATACGAGCAGTACTTC
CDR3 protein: CASSSSQGYEQYF

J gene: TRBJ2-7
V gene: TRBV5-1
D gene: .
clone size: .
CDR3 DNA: TGCGCCAGCAGCCTCGCCTGGACGGGCGCTGAAGAGCAGTACTTC
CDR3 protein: CASSLAWTGAEEQYF

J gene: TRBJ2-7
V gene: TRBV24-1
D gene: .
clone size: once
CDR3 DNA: TGTGCCACCAGTGAGTCCGGGAGTTCCTACGAGCAGTACTTC
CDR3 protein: CATSESGSSYEQYF

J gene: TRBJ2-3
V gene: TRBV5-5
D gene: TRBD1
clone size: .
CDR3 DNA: TGTGCCAGCAGCTACGGACAGGGCGGGGGCACAGATACGCAGTATTTT
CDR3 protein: CASSYGQGGGTDTQYF

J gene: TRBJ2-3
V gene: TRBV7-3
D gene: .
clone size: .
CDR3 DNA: TGTGCCAGCAGACCCGTTAGCGTGGTGCGGGCAGATACGCAGTATTTT
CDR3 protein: CASRPVSVVRADTQYF

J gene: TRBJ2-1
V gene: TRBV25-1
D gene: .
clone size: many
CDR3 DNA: TGTGCCAGCAGAGGTTTGGTGGCCCCTGAGCAGTTCTTC
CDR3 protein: CASRGLVAPEQFF

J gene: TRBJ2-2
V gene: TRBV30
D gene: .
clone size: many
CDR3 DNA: TGTGCCTGGAACAGGGCGAACACCGGGGAGCTGTTTTTT
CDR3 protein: CAWNRANTGELFF

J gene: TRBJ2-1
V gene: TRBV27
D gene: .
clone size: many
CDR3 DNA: TGTGCCAGCAGTTTATGGGCGAGCAATGAGCAGTTCTTC
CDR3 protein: CASSLWASNEQFF

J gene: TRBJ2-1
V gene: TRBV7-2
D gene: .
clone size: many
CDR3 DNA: TGTGCCAGCAGCTTAGTAGCTGTGTCCTACAATGAGCAGTTCTTC
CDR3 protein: CASSLVAVSYNEQFF

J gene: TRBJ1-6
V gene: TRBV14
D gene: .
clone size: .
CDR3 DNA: TGTGCCAGCAGCCCGTTTACTAATTCACCCCTCCACTTT
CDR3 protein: CASSPFTNSPLHF

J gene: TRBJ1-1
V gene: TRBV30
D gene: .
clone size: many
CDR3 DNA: TGTGCAGCTACCAGGGGAATGAACACTGAAGCTTTCTTT
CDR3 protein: CAATRGMNTEAFF

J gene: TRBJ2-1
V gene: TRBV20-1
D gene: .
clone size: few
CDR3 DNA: TGCAGTGCTAGAGACCCGGGGCCGAGAAATGAGCAGTTCTTC
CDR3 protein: CSARDPGPRNEQFF

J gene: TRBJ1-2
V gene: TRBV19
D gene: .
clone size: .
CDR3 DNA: TGTGCCAGCAAGGTATTGGTGCGTGGCTACACCTTC
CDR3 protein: CASKVLVRGYTF

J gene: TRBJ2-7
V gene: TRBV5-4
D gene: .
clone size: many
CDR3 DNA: TGTGCCAGCAGCGCGGGACGTAGCTCCTACGAGCAGTACTTC
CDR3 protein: CASSAGRSSYEQYF

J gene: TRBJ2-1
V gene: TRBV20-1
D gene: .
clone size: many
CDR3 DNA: TGCAGTGCTATGACGCTAGCTTCCTACAATGAGCAGTTCTTC
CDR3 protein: CSAMTLASYNEQFF

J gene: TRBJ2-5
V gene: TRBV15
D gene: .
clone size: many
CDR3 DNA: TGTGCCACCAGCAGAGATTGGAGAGAGACCCAGTACTTC
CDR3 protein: CATSRDWRETQYF

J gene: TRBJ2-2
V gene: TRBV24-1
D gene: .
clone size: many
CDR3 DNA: TGTGCCACCAGTAATCCACGGCAGCGAACCGGGGAGCTGTTTTTT
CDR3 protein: CATSNPRQRTGELFF

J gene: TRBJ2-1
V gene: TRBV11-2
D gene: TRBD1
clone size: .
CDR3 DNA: TGTGCCAGCAGTCGTAACAGGGCAGGGGGTGAGCAGTTCTTC
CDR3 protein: CASSRNRAGGEQFF

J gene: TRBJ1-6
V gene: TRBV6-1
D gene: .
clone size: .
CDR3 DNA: TGTGCCAGCAGCCAACGTGGGCAATCACCCCTCCACTTT
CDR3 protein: CASSQRGQSPLHF

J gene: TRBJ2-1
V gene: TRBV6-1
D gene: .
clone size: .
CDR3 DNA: TGTGCCAGCAAGCATGACTCCTACAATGAGCAGTTCTTC
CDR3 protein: CASKHDSYNEQFF